The 2 T cell receptor beta chains below come from one sample, sequenced in a study of T cell responses to AZD1222 COVID-19 vaccine. Libraries were prepared by immunoSEQ multiplex PCR; TCRdb keeps only in-frame clonotypes and omits some of them. The data hold 55,000 to 80,000 clones, with around 75% observed a single time. The input for sequencing was peripheral blood, taken on day 0 of AZD1222 vaccination. The receptors here all came from an adult in good health.

This clone came up once. The chain joins TRBV28 to TRBJ2-5; D not certain. This CDR3 spans 14 amino acids. V shed 2 bases and J shed 3 bases, with 10 bases lying between them. Per the germline V gene, CDR1 is MDHEN and CDR2 is SYDVKM. The CDR3 DNA reads as TGTGCCAGCAGTTTACGGGTTACCGAAGAGACCCAGTACTTC. Translating it yields CASSLRVTEETQYF.

The chain employs TRBV10-3 and TRBJ2-1; TRBD2 matches at 9 bases. Germline CDR1 reads ENHRY; CDR2 reads SYGVKD. V dropped 6 bases and J dropped 4; count of bases not matched to a gene: 7. The CDR3 is 15 residues long. Written as DNA, the CDR3 is TGTGCCATCAGGCCCACTAGCGGGCCTTACAATGAGCAGTTCTTC. Protein product: CAIRPTSGPYNEQFF.